The clone carrying this TCR beta chain was recorded at least ten times. Its antigen remains unknown. The CDR3 covers 18 residues. The V end was cut by 2 bases, the J end by 6 bases, with 26 bases between. The sample originates from a study of T cells in Graves' hyperthyroidism and ophthalmopathy. Regarding the study as a whole: Stable hyperthyroidism was told apart from ophthalmopathy by a model built on 13 V-J features.

It was RNA transcripts that yielded the amplified TCR beta CDR3 regions. When the TCR CDR3 underwent first-round RT-PCR, the HTBI primer set was used. TCRdb independently ran MiXCR on the multiplex PCR reads; one entry per CDR3 protein. Here the sample spans about 380,000 distinct CDR3 sequences, roughly 14% being singletons. Newly diagnosed patients aged 18 to 65 had hyperthyroidism of under 2 months' duration. Out of roughly 9.1 ml of fresh peripheral blood came the PBMCs. V and J are TRBV12-3 or TRBV12-4 and TRBJ2-7, with D perhaps TRBD1 or TRBD2 (6 bases each). The sample comprised blood. This receptor was obtained from a woman aged 60 to 75 with Graves' hyperthyroidism. The CDR3 reads CASSLKVTRGTLRSEQYF. CDR3 sequence (DNA): TGTGCCAGCAGTTTAAAAGTGACGAGGGGGACTCTCCGAAGCGAGCAGTACTTC.